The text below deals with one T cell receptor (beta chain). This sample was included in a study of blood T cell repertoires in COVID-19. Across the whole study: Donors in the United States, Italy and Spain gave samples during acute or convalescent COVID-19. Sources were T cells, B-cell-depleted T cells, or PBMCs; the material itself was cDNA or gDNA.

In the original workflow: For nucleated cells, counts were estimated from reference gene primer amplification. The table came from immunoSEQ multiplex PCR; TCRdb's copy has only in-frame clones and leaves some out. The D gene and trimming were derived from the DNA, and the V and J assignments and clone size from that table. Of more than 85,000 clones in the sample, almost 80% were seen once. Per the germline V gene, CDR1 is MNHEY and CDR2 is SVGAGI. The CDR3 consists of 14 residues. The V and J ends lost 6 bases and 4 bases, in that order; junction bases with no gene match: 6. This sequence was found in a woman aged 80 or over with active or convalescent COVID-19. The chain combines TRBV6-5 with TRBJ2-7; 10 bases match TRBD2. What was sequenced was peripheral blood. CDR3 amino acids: CASRSGRAGYEQYF. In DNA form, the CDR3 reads TGTGCCAGCAGAAGCGGGAGGGCCGGGTACGAGCAGTACTTC.